The sequence of this T cell receptor beta chain was determined in a study of T cells in narcolepsy. General observations from the study: Autoreactive HCRT-specific and TRIB2-specific clonotypes were marked in same-patient CSF-versus-blood CD4+ comparisons.

This clone has a handful of counts. Its antigen is as yet unknown. TCRdb's table, derived via immunoSEQ multiplex PCR, lists solely in-frame clones and lacks some. This table has some 32,000 clones, 78% appearing once. V dropped 4 bases and J dropped 3 bases, with 15 bases sitting between them. The CDR3 has 15 amino acids. Germline assignment: CDR1 SNHLY and CDR2 FYNNEI. Source material: CD45RA- memory CD4+ T cells from PBMCs. The receptor was derived from a human donor with narcolepsy. V gene TRBV2 combines with J gene TRBJ1-1, with D possibly being TRBD1 (5 bases). The CDR3 reads CASSAVAGLDTEAFF. The CDR3 region has the DNA TGTGCCAGCAGTGCGGTGGCAGGGTTAGACACTGAAGCTTTCTTT.